Sequencing of this T cell receptor (beta chain) was carried out in a study of shared clonotypes between healthy human individuals. General observations from the study: Donors were few, which limited the genetic and exposure-history diversity represented.

On this clone itself: Its target is unknown.

It was 150 to 200 ng DNA, around 32,000 T cell genomes, that sorted-subset replicate PCRs used. Assay used: immunoSEQ multiplex PCR; TCRdb lists only in-frame clones, some missing. The sample records 500,000 to 550,000 clones, about 96% being singletons. The sequence was obtained from a woman aged 25 to 39 in good health. Material: naive CD4+ T cells sorted from blood. Subset in this sample: CD45RA+ positively selected.

The DNA for the CDR3 is TGTGCCAGCAGCTTAGGTAGGTTCCGGGACACCTACAATGAGCAGTTCTTC. It encodes CASSLGRFRDTYNEQFF. V usage is TRBV7-9 and J usage is TRBJ2-1; TRBD1 is a possible D gene (6 bases). Trimming left V 1 base short and J 2 bases short, with 15 bases between. Germline loops: CDR1 SEHNR, CDR2 FQNEAQ (reference sequence). The CDR3 is made up of 17 amino acids.